A single sample gave rise to the 26 T cell receptor beta chains below, sequenced in a study of T cells in Graves' hyperthyroidism and ophthalmopathy. Amplification targeted TCR beta CDR3 regions from RNA transcripts. An initial round of RT-PCR targeting the TCR CDR3 relied on the HTBI primer set. One entry per CDR3 protein results from TCRdb running MiXCR on the multiplex PCR reads. Counted here are around 400,000 distinct CDR3 sequences, 20% to 25% occurring once; the ten biggest clones make up less than 85%. Sequencing input: blood. These receptors came from a man in his fifties with Graves' hyperthyroidism.

The chain has TRBV6-1 and TRBJ2-7; D is uncertain. This CDR3 contains 11 residues. Trimming cost V 8 bases and J 3 bases, with 8 bases left between them. Germline loops: CDR1 MNHNS, CDR2 SASEGT. In DNA, the CDR3 is TGTGCCAGCCTTCAGTTCTACGAGCAGTACTTC. It codes for CASLQFYEQYF.

This clonotype was seen many times. The gene calls are TRBV7-2 and TRBJ2-7; possible D gene TRBD2, 6 bases. The CDR3 is 15 amino acids. V lost 4 bases to trimming and J lost 3 bases, with 16 bases between them. Looked up from germline, CDR1 is SGHTA and CDR2 is FQGNSA. CDR3 nucleotides: TGTGCCAGCAGCTCTATAGGGGAGGAGAACTACGAGCAGTACTTC. Its translation: CASSSIGEENYEQYF.

The chain uses TRBV2 and TRBJ2-1, with D unresolved. The CDR3 consists of 15 residues. Between the trimmed V and J ends, which lost 8 bases and 2 bases, there was a span of 16 bases. The V gene's germline CDR1 is SNHLY and CDR2 FYNNEI. The CDR3 spells CASLRTLRAYNEQFF. The CDR3 DNA reads TGTGCCAGCCTCCGGACCCTCCGGGCCTACAATGAGCAGTTCTTC.

CDR3 DNA: TGTGCCAGCAGTGAGGCGGTGCGGTCCAATGAGCAGTTCTTC. It codes for CASSEAVRSNEQFF. The V gene is TRBV6-1, the J gene TRBJ2-1, with unresolved D. There are 14 residues in the CDR3. Trimming cost V 3 bases and J 6 bases, with 12 bases left between them. Germline V gene sequence: CDR1 MNHNS, CDR2 SASEGT.

This clonotype has more than one count but fewer than ten. V is TRBV5-1 and J is TRBJ2-1; D unresolved. The CDR3 consists of 14 residues. Germline CDR1 reads SGHRS; CDR2 reads YFSETQ. V was cut by 1 base and J by 6 bases, with 11 bases left in between. This CDR3 is CASSLIPGFNEQFF. CDR3 DNA: TGCGCCAGCAGCTTGATACCGGGTTTCAATGAGCAGTTCTTC. Full variable domain (remainder filled in from reference TRBV5-1 and TRBJ2-1): KAGVTQTPRYLIKTRGQQVTLSCSPISGHRSVSWYQQTPGQGLQFLFEYFSETQRNKGNFPGRFSGRQFSNSRSEMNVSTLELGDSALYLCASSLIPGFNEQFFGPGTRLTVL.

This chain uses TRBV5-1 with TRBJ2-6; D gene uncertain. Germline V gene data show CDR1 as SGHRS and CDR2 as YFSETQ. The length of the CDR3 is 17 residues. Trimming stripped 2 bases from V and 0 bases from J, with 12 bases between. Here the CDR3 DNA reads TGCGCCAGCAGCTTTAAGGGTGGAGACTCTGGGGCCAACGTCCTGACTTTC. Translated: CASSFKGGDSGANVLTF.

This clonotype was counted a single time. V and J are TRBV20-1 and TRBJ2-1, with D tentatively TRBD2 (6 bases). Germline V gives CDR1 DFQATT, CDR2 SNEGSKA (reference sequence). The CDR3 sequence is 15 residues long. V gave up 3 bases and J gave up 4 bases, with 16 bases separating them. The CDR3 sequence is CSASGGTGAYNEQFF. CDR3 in DNA: TGCAGTGCTAGCGGTGGGACTGGGGCTTACAATGAGCAGTTCTTC.

The V gene is TRBV5-5, the J gene TRBJ2-3, with D perhaps given as TRBD1 or TRBD2 (5 bases each). CDR3 length equals 15 residues. Germline V gene data show CDR1 as SGHKS and CDR2 as YYEKEE (reference sequence). The V gene lost 4 bases and the J gene lost 1 base, with 13 bases spanning the gap. Written as DNA, the CDR3 is TGTGCCAGCAGCGCCGTCGGGACCGGCACAGATACGCAGTATTTT. It is translated as CASSAVGTGTDTQYF.

This clonotype was detected only a few times. This rearrangement joins TRBV2 to TRBJ2-7, with D unclear. The CDR3 extends over 14 amino acids. V lost 1 base, J lost 1 base, and 8 bases lay in between. CDR1 is SNHLY and CDR2 is FYNNEI in the germline V gene. This CDR3 reads CASSEVGISYEQYF. The CDR3 DNA reads as TGTGCCAGCAGTGAAGTAGGGATTTCCTACGAGCAGTACTTC.

The J gene is TRBJ1-2, the V gene TRBV18, with a tentative D call TRBD1 (5 bases). This CDR3 is 13 amino acids long. CDR1 is KGHSH, CDR2 LQKENI, per germline. The germline V and J ends were trimmed by 3 bases and 10 bases, with 15 bases remaining between them. The CDR3 here is CASSPETVRDYTF. The CDR3 bases are TGTGCCAGCTCACCTGAGACAGTCCGTGACTACACCTTC. The whole variable domain, remainder taken from reference TRBV18 and TRBJ1-2, is NAGVMQNPRHLVRRRGQEARLRCSPMKGHSHVYWYRQLPEEGLKFMVYLQKENIIDESGMPKERFSAEFPKEGPSILRIQQVVRGDSAAYFCASSPETVRDYTFGSGTRLTVV.

The J gene is TRBJ2-2, the V gene TRBV27, with unresolved D. The ends were cut back, 4 bases at V and 3 bases at J, with 9 bases in the middle. Per the germline V gene, CDR1 is MNHEY and CDR2 is SMNVEV (reference sequence). The CDR3 extends over 14 amino acids. CDR3 amino acids: CASSSLLDTGELFF. As DNA, the CDR3 is TGTGCCAGCAGTTCCCTTCTGGACACCGGGGAGCTGTTTTTT.

This clonotype was seen at least ten times. The chain joins TRBV19 to TRBJ1-1; weak D call: TRBD1 (6 bases). V was trimmed by 3 bases and J by 1 base, leaving 9 bases between them. This CDR3 is built from 14 residues. Germline V gene data show CDR1 as LNHDA and CDR2 as SQIVND (reference sequence). The CDR3 nucleotides read TGTGCCAGTAGTATTGGACAGAAGAACACTGAAGCTTTCTTT. It encodes CASSIGQKNTEAFF.

The table lists this clonotype with a few counts. The gene calls are TRBV9 and TRBJ1-4; weak D call: TRBD1 (6 bases). The CDR3 covers 13 residues. Germline-derived CDR1 and CDR2 are SGDLS and YYNGEE. The germline V and J ends were trimmed by 3 bases and 8 bases, with 11 bases remaining between them. CDR3 sequence reads: CASSGQDLEKLFF. DNA of the CDR3: TGTGCCAGCAGCGGACAGGACCTCGAAAAACTGTTTTTT.

This clonotype was detected only a few times. The chain joins TRBV27 to TRBJ2-3; D ambiguous. V was shortened by 2 bases and J by 2 bases, with 5 bases between the two germline ends. This CDR3 contains 13 residues. CDR1 is MNHEY, CDR2 SMNVEV, per germline (reference sequence). Written as DNA, the CDR3 is TGTGCCAGCAGTTTAAAGCCCACAGATACGCAGTATTTT. Translating it yields CASSLKPTDTQYF.

In its sample, this clonotype was seen many times. V usage is TRBV27 and J usage is TRBJ2-7, with D perhaps TRBD2 (5 bases). There are 13 residues in the CDR3. Germline assignment: CDR1 MNHEY and CDR2 SMNVEV (reference sequence). The V end lost 0 bases, the J end lost 4 bases, and 7 bases lay between the germline ends. The CDR3 bases are TGTGCCAGCAGTTTATCGCGGGCGTACGAGCAGTACTTC. This codes for CASSLSRAYEQYF.

V usage is TRBV15 and J usage is TRBJ2-1, with 8 positions matching TRBD2. This CDR3 has 15 residues. Trimming cost V 1 base and J 6 bases; bases outside gene matches: 5. Germline CDR1 is LNHNV and CDR2 is YYDKDF (reference sequence). The CDR3, as DNA: TGTGCCACCAGCAGAGTCGGGAGGGCCAGCAATGAGCAGTTCTTC. It codes for CATSRVGRASNEQFF.

This clonotype was seen a handful of times. This sequence joins TRBV15 and TRBJ2-5; D gene unclear. V lost 4 bases and J lost 4, with 19 bases in between. CDR1 is LNHNV and CDR2 is YYDKDF in the germline V gene (reference sequence). The CDR3 runs to 16 residues. The CDR3 nucleotides read TGTGCCACCAGCACTAGATGGGTACCGACCGGAGAGACCCAGTACTTC. It translates to CATSTRWVPTGETQYF.

This clonotype was counted at least ten times. In DNA, the CDR3 is TGCAGTGGGGCCGGGAGGGTAAGGGAGACCCAGTACTTC. It specifies CSGAGRVRETQYF. The genes are TRBV20-1 and TRBJ2-5, with TRBD2 matching over 8 bases. Trimming at V came to 7 bases and at J to 5 bases, leaving 9 bases not matched to a gene. The CDR3 is 13 amino acids. Germline CDR1 is DFQATT and CDR2 is SNEGSKA (reference sequence).

This clonotype was counted ten times or more. The J gene is TRBJ1-1, the V gene TRBV5-1; no firm D call. This CDR3 is built from 13 residues. Trimming left V 5 bases short and J 2 bases short, with 10 bases between. The V gene's germline CDR1 is SGHRS and CDR2 YFSETQ. The CDR3 region is CASSSNSNTEAFF. CDR3 DNA: TGCGCCAGCAGTTCAAACAGCAACACTGAAGCTTTCTTT.

This clonotype showed up many times. The chain couples TRBV2 to TRBJ2-2; D unclear. V was trimmed by 4 bases and J by 9 bases, leaving 9 bases between them. CDR1 SNHLY and CDR2 FYNNEI come from the germline V gene. The CDR3 loop spans 12 amino acids. CDR3 region: CASSGTVWELFF. CDR3 in DNA: TGTGCCAGCAGTGGGACCGTTTGGGAGCTGTTTTTT.

Details on this clonotype: One end of the junction varies from germline; a read error may be responsible. The V call is TRBV27, the J call TRBJ2-2; D ambiguous. The CDR3 is 15 amino acids. In germline, CDR1 is MNHEY, CDR2 SMNVEV (reference sequence). The CDR3 region has the DNA TGTGTCAGCAGCCCCACCTCGTTCCGAACCGGGGAGCTGTTTTTT. Translating it yields CVSSPTSFRTGELFF.

This sequence joins TRBV29-1 and TRBJ2-1; TRBD2 matches 12 bases. V trimming: 3 bases; J trimming: 9 bases; junction bases outside the gene matches: 9. Looked up from germline, CDR1 is SQVTM and CDR2 is ANQGSEA. The CDR3 loop spans 15 amino acids. For the CDR3, the DNA is TGCAGCGTTGACGGGCGGTCTAGCGGGAGGGCTGAGCAGTTCTTC. The encoded protein is CSVDGRSSGRAEQFF.

The CDR3 sequence is CASSLASGKIWNEQFF. The CDR3 DNA follows: TGTGCCAGCAGCCTCGCTAGCGGGAAGATATGGAATGAGCAGTTCTTC. The rearrangement links TRBV7-3 to TRBJ2-1, with 9 bases matching TRBD2. Germline CDR1 reads SGHTA; CDR2 reads FQGTGA. The CDR3 has 16 amino acids. V lost 5 bases and J lost 7; bases outside the gene matches: 12.

This clonotype was seen only a few times. In nucleotides, the CDR3 is TGTGCCAGCAGTTACTTCATCACCGGGGAGCTGTTTTTT. It codes for CASSYFITGELFF. The chain recombines TRBV6-5 with TRBJ2-2, with unresolved D. CDR3 length: 13 amino acids. V lost 1 base, J lost 4 bases, and 4 bases lay in between. Germline CDR1 is MNHEY and CDR2 is SVGAGI.

The chain is built from TRBV19 and TRBJ2-7, with D tentatively TRBD2 (5 bases). CDR3 length equals 12 residues. Trimming took off 3 bases at V and 4 bases at J, with 7 bases between the two ends. Per the germline V gene, CDR1 is LNHDA and CDR2 is SQIVND (reference sequence). The DNA for the CDR3 is TGTGCCAGTAGTATTCCGGGGTACGAGCAGTACTTC. It encodes CASSIPGYEQYF.

This clonotype was seen a few times. This chain joins TRBV10-2 and TRBJ1-1, with D unresolved. Germline values: CDR1 WSHSY, CDR2 SAAADI. The CDR3 loop spans 15 amino acids. V dropped 0 bases and J dropped 3 bases, with 11 bases sitting between them. The DNA for the CDR3 is TGCGCCAGCAGTGAGTCGGTCCTAAAATACACTGAAGCTTTCTTT. As protein: CASSESVLKYTEAFF.